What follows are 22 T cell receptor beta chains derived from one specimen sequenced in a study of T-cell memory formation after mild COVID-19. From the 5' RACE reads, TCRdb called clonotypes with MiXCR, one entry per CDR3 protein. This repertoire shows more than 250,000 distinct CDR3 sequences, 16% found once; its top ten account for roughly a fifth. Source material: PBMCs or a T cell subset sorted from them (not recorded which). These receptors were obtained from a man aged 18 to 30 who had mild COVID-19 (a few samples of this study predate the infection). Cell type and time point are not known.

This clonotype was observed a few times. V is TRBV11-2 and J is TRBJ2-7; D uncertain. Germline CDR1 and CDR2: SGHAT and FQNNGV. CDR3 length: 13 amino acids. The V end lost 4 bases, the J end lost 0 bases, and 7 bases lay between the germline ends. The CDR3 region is CASSSTDSYEQYF. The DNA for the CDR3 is TGTGCCAGCAGCTCTACGGACTCCTACGAGCAGTACTTC.

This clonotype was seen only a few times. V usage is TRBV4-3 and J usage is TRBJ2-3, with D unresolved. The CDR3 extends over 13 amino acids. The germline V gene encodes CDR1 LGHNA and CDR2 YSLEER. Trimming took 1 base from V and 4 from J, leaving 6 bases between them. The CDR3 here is CASSQGPADTQYF. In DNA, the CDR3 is TGCGCCAGCAGCCAAGGGCCGGCAGATACGCAGTATTTT.

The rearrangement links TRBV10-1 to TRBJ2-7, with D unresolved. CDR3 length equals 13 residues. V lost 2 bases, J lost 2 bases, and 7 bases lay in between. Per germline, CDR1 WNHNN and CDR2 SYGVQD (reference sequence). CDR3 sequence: CASSEGITYEQYF. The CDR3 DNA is TGCGCCAGCAGTGAGGGCATCACCTACGAGCAGTACTTC.

The CDR3 spells CASSYPALELFF. For the CDR3, the DNA is TGTGCCAGCAGTTACCCGGCCTTGGAGCTGTTTTTT. This chain links TRBV6-2 or TRBV6-3 with TRBJ2-2, with D uncertain. V lost 2 bases and J lost 10, with 8 bases in between. This CDR3 contains 12 residues. Germline lookup yields CDR1 MNHEY and CDR2 SVGEGT.

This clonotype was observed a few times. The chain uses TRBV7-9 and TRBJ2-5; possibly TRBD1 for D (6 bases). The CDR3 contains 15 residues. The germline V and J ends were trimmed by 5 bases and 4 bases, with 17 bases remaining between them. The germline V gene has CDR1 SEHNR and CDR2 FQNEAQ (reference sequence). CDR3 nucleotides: TGTGCCAGCAGCCGGACCCGGACAGCTGGAGAGACCCAGTACTTC. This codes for CASSRTRTAGETQYF.

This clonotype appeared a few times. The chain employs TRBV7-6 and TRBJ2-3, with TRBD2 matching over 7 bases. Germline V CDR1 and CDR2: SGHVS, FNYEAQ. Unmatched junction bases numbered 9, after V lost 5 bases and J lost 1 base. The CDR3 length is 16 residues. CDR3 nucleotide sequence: TGTGCCAGCAGCCCGAGGTATACTAGCGGCACAGATACGCAGTATTTT. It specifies CASSPRYTSGTDTQYF.

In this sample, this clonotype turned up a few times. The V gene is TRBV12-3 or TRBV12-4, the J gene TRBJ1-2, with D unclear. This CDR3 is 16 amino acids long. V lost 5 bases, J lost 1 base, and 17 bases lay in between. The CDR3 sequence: CASSMEKEGVNYGYTF. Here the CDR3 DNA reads TGTGCCAGCAGTATGGAGAAGGAGGGAGTTAACTATGGCTACACCTTC.

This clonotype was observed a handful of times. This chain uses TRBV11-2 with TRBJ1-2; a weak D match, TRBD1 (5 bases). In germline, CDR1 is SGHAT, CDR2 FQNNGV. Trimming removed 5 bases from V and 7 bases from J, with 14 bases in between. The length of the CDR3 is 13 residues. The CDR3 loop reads CASSPIRERGYTF. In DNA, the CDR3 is TGTGCCAGCAGCCCTATCAGGGAACGTGGCTACACCTTC.

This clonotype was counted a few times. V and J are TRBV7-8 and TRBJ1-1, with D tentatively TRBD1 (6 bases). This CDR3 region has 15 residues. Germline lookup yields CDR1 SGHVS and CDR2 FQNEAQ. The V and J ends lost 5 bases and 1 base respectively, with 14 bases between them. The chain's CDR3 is CASSDTVGGNTEAFF. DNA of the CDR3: TGTGCCAGCAGCGACACAGTAGGGGGGAACACTGAAGCTTTCTTT.

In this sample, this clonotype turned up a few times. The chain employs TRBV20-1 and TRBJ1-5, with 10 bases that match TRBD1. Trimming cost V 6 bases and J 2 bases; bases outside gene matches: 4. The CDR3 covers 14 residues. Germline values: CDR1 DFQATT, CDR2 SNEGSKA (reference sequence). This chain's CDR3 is CSAWTGGGNQPQHF. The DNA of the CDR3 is TGCAGTGCCTGGACAGGGGGGGGCAATCAGCCCCAGCATTTT.

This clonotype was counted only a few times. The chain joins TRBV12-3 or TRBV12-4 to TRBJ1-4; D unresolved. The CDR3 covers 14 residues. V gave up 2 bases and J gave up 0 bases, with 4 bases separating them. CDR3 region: CASSLRTTNEKLFF. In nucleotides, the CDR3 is TGTGCCAGCAGTTTACGTACAACTAATGAAAAACTGTTTTTT.

The DNA of the CDR3 is TGTGCCAGCAGCCGCCGACCGGGACAGGGGCCTTGGGGTGAGCAGTTCTTC. This encodes CASSRRPGQGPWGEQFF. The chain is built from TRBV7-6 and TRBJ2-1; 10 bases are shared with TRBD1. With V trimmed by 5 bases and J by 9 bases, 16 bases remained unmatched. The CDR3 contains 17 residues. Germline V gene lookup returns CDR1 SGHVS and CDR2 FNYEAQ.

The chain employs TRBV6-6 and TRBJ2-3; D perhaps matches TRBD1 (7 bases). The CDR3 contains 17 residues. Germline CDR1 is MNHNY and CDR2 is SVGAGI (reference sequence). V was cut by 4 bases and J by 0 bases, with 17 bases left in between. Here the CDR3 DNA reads TGTGCCAGCAGTTCATGGACAGGAGGGGTCAGCACAGATACGCAGTATTTT. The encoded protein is CASSSWTGGVSTDTQYF.

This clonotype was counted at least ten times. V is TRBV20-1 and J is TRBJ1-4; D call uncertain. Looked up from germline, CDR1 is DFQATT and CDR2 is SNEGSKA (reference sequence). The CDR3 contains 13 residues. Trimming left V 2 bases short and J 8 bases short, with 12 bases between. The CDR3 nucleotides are TGCAGTGCTAGAATTACAGTCCAAGAAAAACTGTTTTTT. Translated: CSARITVQEKLFF.

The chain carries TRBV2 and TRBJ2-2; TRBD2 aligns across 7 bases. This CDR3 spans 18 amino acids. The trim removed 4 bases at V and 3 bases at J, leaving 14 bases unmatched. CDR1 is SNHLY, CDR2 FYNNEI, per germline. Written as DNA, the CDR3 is TGTGCCAGCAGTGTGCGGATTCGGACTAGTGGGTACACCGGGGAGCTGTTTTTT. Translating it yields CASSVRIRTSGYTGELFF. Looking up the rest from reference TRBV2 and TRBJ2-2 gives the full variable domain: EPEVTQTPSHQVTQMGQEVILRCVPISNHLYFYWYRQILGQKVEFLVSFYNNEISEKSEIFDDQFSVERPDGSNFTLKIRSTKLEDSAMYFCASSVRIRTSGYTGELFFGEGSRLTVL.

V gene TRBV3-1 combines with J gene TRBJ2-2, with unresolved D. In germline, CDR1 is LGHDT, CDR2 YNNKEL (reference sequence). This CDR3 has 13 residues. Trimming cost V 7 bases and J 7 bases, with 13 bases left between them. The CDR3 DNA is TGTGCCAGCACTAACACCCTGAGCGGGGAGCTGTTTTTT. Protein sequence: CASTNTLSGELFF.

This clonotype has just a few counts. CDR3 residues: CASSKRQWCYEQYV. The DNA of the CDR3 is TGTGCCAGCAGCAAAAGGCAGTGGTGCTACGAGCAGTACGTC. This chain connects TRBV21-1 to TRBJ2-7. TRBV21-1 is listed as a pseudogene. This CDR3 is 14 amino acids long.

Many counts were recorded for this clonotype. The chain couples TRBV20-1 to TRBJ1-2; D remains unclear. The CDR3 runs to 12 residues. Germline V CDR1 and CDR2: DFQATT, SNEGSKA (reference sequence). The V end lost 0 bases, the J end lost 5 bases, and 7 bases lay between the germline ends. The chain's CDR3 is CSARENRYGYTF. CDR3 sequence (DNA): TGCAGTGCTAGAGAGAACCGTTATGGCTACACCTTC.

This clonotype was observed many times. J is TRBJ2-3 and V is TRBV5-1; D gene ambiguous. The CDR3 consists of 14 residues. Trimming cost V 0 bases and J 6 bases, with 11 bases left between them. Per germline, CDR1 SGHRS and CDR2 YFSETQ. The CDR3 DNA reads TGCGCCAGCAGCTTGGGGACCTCCGGGGATACGCAGTATTTT. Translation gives CASSLGTSGDTQYF.

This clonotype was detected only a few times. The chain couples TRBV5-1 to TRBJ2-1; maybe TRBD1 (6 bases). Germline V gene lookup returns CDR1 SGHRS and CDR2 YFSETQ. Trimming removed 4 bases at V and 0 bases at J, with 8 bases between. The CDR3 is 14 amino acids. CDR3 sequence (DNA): TGCGCCAGCAGCCAGGGGAACTCCTACAATGAGCAGTTCTTC. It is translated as CASSQGNSYNEQFF.

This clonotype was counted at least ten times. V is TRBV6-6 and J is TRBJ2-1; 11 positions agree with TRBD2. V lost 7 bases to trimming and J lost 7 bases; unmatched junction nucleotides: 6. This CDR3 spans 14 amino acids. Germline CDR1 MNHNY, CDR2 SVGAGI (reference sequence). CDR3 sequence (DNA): TGTGCCAGCACCACCACTAGCGGGGGTAATGAGCAGTTCTTC. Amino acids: CASTTTSGGNEQFF.

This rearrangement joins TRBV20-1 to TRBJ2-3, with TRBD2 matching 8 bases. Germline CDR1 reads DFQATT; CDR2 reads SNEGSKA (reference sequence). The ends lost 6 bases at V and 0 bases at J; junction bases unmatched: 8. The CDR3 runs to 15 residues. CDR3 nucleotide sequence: TGCAGTGCGGAAAGAACTAGCGGAAGCACAGATACGCAGTATTTT. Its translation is CSAERTSGSTDTQYF.